These 23 T cell receptor beta chains were all obtained from the same sample, sequenced in a study of blood T cells in healthy people across ages. The second PCR ran about 6 to 11 cycles with a sample-barcoded 5' primer and J-beta primers. TCRdb analysed the 5' RACE reads with MiXCR anew, one entry per CDR3 protein. The profile shows some 640,000 distinct CDR3 sequences, 25% to 35% of them singletons. Sequencing used blood. These receptor sequences come from a woman of 80 years or more in good health.

The J gene is TRBJ2-7, the V gene TRBV20-1; 9 bases align to TRBD1. The CDR3 has 13 amino acids. J lost 6 bases, V lost 1 base, and 4 bases had no gene match. Germline values: CDR1 DFQATT, CDR2 SNEGSKA (reference sequence). The CDR3 DNA follows: TGCAGTGCTAGAGGGACAGGGGATGTCGAGCAGTACTTC. This codes for CSARGTGDVEQYF.

Worth noting for this clonotype: This may be a read error, as it is one base from a much larger clone. The rearrangement links TRBV28 to TRBJ2-1; 8 bases are shared with TRBD2. The CDR3 is made up of 11 amino acids. Germline trimming cut 7 bases from V and 13 bases from J; bases unmatched to any gene: 6. Germline assignment: CDR1 MDHEN and CDR2 SYDVKM. CDR3 amino acids: CASNREGTQFF. Written as DNA, the CDR3 is TGTGCCAGCAATCGGGAGGGGACCCAGTTCTTC.

At least ten counts were recorded for this clonotype. The rearrangement links TRBV6-1 to TRBJ1-2; D is undetermined. This CDR3 is built from 13 residues. Trimming took off 6 bases at V and 4 bases at J, with 12 bases between the two ends. Germline CDR1 is MNHNS and CDR2 is SASEGT. In DNA, the CDR3 is TGTGCCAGCAGCTTGTCGGGTAGCTATGGCTACACCTTC. Its translation is CASSLSGSYGYTF.

For this clonotype: Possible read error: a much larger clone is one base away. The chain has TRBV28 and TRBJ2-4; tentative D call: TRBD2 (5 bases). The CDR3 consists of 14 residues. Per germline, CDR1 MDHEN and CDR2 SYDVKM. This CDR3 is CARPYSLAKNTQYF. CDR3 DNA sequence: TGTGCCAGACCATACAGCCTAGCCAAAAACACTCAGTACTTC. Looking up the rest from reference TRBV28 and TRBJ2-4 gives the full variable domain: DVKVTQSSRYLVKRTGEKVFLECVQDMDHENMFWYRQDPGLGLRLIYFSYDVKMKEKGDIPEGYSVSREKKERFSLILESASTNQTSMYLCARPYSLAKNTQYFGAGTRLSVL.

Concerning this clonotype: A read error may be the cause here, since a much bigger clone is one base away. J is TRBJ1-4 and V is TRBV29-1, with D possibly TRBD1 on 5 matching bases. The CDR3 runs 13 residues. CDR1 and CDR2 (germline): SQVTM, ANQGSEA. CDR3: CGVSGGGDEKLFF. CDR3 coding DNA: TGCGGCGTATCTGGGGGGGGAGATGAAAAACTGTTTTTT.

This clonotype was seen only a few times. The chain is built from TRBV6-1 and TRBJ1-1; perhaps TRBD1 as D (5 bases). This CDR3 region has 14 residues. The V gene lost 5 bases and the J gene lost 6 bases, with 16 bases spanning the gap. Germline lookup yields CDR1 MNHNS and CDR2 SASEGT. CDR3 sequence (DNA): TGTGCCAGCAGTACAGCCGGGACTGTCTCTGAAGCTTTCTTT. Protein: CASSTAGTVSEAFF.

The V call is TRBV3-1, the J call TRBJ2-2; D uncertain. V lost 1 base, J lost 4 bases, and 7 bases lay in between. The germline CDR1 and CDR2 sequences are LGHDT and YNNKEL (reference sequence). The CDR3 is 14 residues long. The CDR3 reads CASSQATVTGELFF. CDR3 bases: TGTGCCAGCAGCCAAGCCACGGTCACCGGGGAGCTGTTTTTT.

This clonotype was counted at least ten times. This chain joins TRBV5-1 and TRBJ2-3, with 16 bases lining up with TRBD2. CDR1 is SGHRS, CDR2 YFSETQ, per germline. Trimming cost V 3 bases and J 0 bases; bases outside gene matches: 4. This CDR3 region has 18 residues. CDR3 sequence reads: CASSSGLAGGSSTDTQYF. CDR3 in DNA: TGCGCCAGCAGCTCGGGACTAGCGGGGGGGTCTAGCACAGATACGCAGTATTTT.

This clonotype was seen ten or more times. The V gene is TRBV6-6, the J gene TRBJ2-5; D possibly matches TRBD1 or TRBD2 (5 bases each). V gave up 9 bases and J gave up 2 bases, with 22 bases separating them. This CDR3 region has 16 residues. The V gene's germline CDR1 is MNHNY and CDR2 SVGAGI (reference sequence). CDR3 sequence: CASSPLGIGAQETQYF. The CDR3, as DNA: TGTGCCAGTAGTCCCCTAGGAATCGGGGCTCAAGAGACCCAGTACTTC.

The chain links TRBV5-1 to TRBJ1-6, with D uncertain. Germline V gene data show CDR1 as SGHRS and CDR2 as YFSETQ. The CDR3 is made up of 16 amino acids. Trimming left V 8 bases short and J 0 bases short, with 15 bases between. For the CDR3, the DNA is TGCGCCAGTACCGGAGGCCCGAGCTCCTATAATTCACCCCTCCACTTT. It specifies CASTGGPSSYNSPLHF.

The chain has TRBV2 and TRBJ1-2, with TRBD1 matching 12 bases. CDR3 length: 16 residues. Looked up from germline, CDR1 is SNHLY and CDR2 is FYNNEI. V was pared by 3 bases and J by 6 bases, with 8 bases of the junction left unmatched. In nucleotides, the CDR3 is TGTGCCAGCAGTGAGATTCATGGGACAGGGGGCCATGGCTACACCTTC. It encodes CASSEIHGTGGHGYTF.

Comment on this clonotype: Being one base from a much bigger clone, this may be a read error. The V call is TRBV5-1, the J call TRBJ2-1; D might be TRBD2 (6 bases). The CDR3 covers 13 residues. V lost 0 bases and J 12 bases, leaving 13 bases between the germline ends. The germline V gene has CDR1 SGHRS and CDR2 YFSETQ. Here the CDR3 reads CASSLGAGRRQFF. In nucleotides, the CDR3 is TGCGCCAGCAGCTTGGGGGCAGGGAGGCGGCAGTTCTTC.

Note on this clonotype: This may stem from a read error, because a much larger clone lies one nucleotide away. The rearrangement links TRBV6-5 to TRBJ1-2; D unclear. The length of the CDR3 is 15 residues. The V end was cut by 8 bases, the J end by 4 bases, with 20 bases between. Germline CDR1 and CDR2: MNHEY and SVGAGI. CDR3 protein: CASGSHGSLRYGYTF. The CDR3 coding sequence is TGTGCCAGCGGCTCTCATGGATCGCTTCGCTATGGCTACACCTTC.

This clonotype appeared many times. This chain uses TRBV20-1 with TRBJ2-4; 9 bases line up with TRBD2. The ends lost 0 bases at V and 4 bases at J; junction bases unmatched: 4. Germline values: CDR1 DFQATT, CDR2 SNEGSKA (reference sequence). This CDR3 has 15 amino acids. The CDR3 reads CSAREGTSGKNIQYF. As DNA, the CDR3 is TGCAGTGCTAGAGAGGGAACTAGCGGGAAAAACATTCAGTACTTC.

V gene TRBV20-1 combines with J gene TRBJ1-5, with 8 bases that match TRBD1. Germline CDR1 reads DFQATT; CDR2 reads SNEGSKA (reference sequence). V trimming: 6 bases; J trimming: 4 bases; junction bases outside the gene matches: 8. This CDR3 has 14 residues. CDR3 DNA: TGCAGTGCCCGGACAGGGCGAGGAAATCAGCCCCAGCATTTT. It yields the protein CSARTGRGNQPQHF.

This clonotype was counted a few times. V usage is TRBV5-1 and J usage is TRBJ2-3; D gene unclear. The V gene lost 4 bases and the J gene lost 2 bases, with 17 bases spanning the gap. Germline assignment: CDR1 SGHRS and CDR2 YFSETQ. This CDR3 is built from 16 residues. The CDR3 coding sequence is TGCGCCAGCAGCCGCCGGCTGTCGGAGATCACAGATACGCAGTATTTT. As protein: CASSRRLSEITDTQYF.

This clonotype was seen at least ten times. The J gene is TRBJ2-3, the V gene TRBV29-1; TRBD2 matches at 14 bases. CDR3 size: 16 residues. V shed 7 bases and J 0 bases; nucleotides not matched to a gene: 6. CDR1 is SQVTM and CDR2 is ANQGSEA in the germline V gene. The CDR3 loop reads CSAQGTSGGSTDTQYF. CDR3 in DNA: TGCAGCGCCCAAGGGACTAGCGGGGGTAGCACAGATACGCAGTATTTT.

This clonotype has a count of ten or more. The V and J genes are TRBV12-3 or TRBV12-4 and TRBJ2-7; 8 bases line up with TRBD1. V lost 0 bases to trimming and J lost 3 bases; unmatched junction nucleotides: 4. The length of the CDR3 is 15 residues. The CDR3 sequence is CASSLAHRGYYEQYF. CDR3 DNA sequence: TGTGCCAGCAGTTTAGCGCACAGGGGGTACTACGAGCAGTACTTC.

The chain joins TRBV3-1 to TRBJ1-6; 9 positions agree with TRBD1. The junction had 3 bases not matched to a gene; V was cut back by 3 bases and J by 9 bases. The CDR3 consists of 14 residues. The germline V gene encodes CDR1 LGHDT and CDR2 YNNKEL (reference sequence). The CDR3 is CASSQGQGISPLHF. CDR3 in DNA: TGTGCCAGCAGCCAGGGACAGGGCATTTCACCCCTCCACTTT.

The chain couples TRBV20-1 to TRBJ1-2; the match to TRBD1 covers 7 bases. Germline V gene lookup returns CDR1 DFQATT and CDR2 SNEGSKA (reference sequence). Losses at the gene ends were 6 bases for V and 4 bases for J; bases not matched to a gene: 5. The CDR3 runs 12 residues. Written as DNA, the CDR3 is TGCAGTGCCGGGGACAGAGGCTATGGCTACACCTTC. Protein: CSAGDRGYGYTF.

On this clonotype itself: At one end, the junction sequence differs from germline, possibly due to a read error. The chain employs TRBV5-1 and TRBJ1-1, with D possibly matching TRBD1 (6 bases). This CDR3 spans 15 amino acids. Looked up from germline, CDR1 is SGHRS and CDR2 is YFSETQ. The CDR3 coding sequence is TGCGCCGGCAGCTGGGAAGGACTTCAGGGGACTGAAGCTTTCTTT. Its translation: CAGSWEGLQGTEAFF.

About this clonotype itself: A much larger clone is a single base away; this may be a read error. The chain links TRBV20-1 to TRBJ2-7, with 9 bases matching TRBD2. Germline V lookup: CDR1 DFQATT, CDR2 SNEGSKA (reference sequence). This CDR3 has 15 amino acids. The CDR3 DNA sequence: TGCAGTGCAGACGGGACTAGCCGGGGCTCCCACGAGCAGTACTTC. It codes for CSADGTSRGSHEQYF.

As concerns this clonotype: A much larger clone differs by one base, so this may be a read error. The chain is built from TRBV12-3 or TRBV12-4 and TRBJ2-7; a possible D gene is TRBD2 (5 bases). The V gene lost 3 bases and the J gene lost 7 bases, with 16 bases spanning the gap. The CDR3 has 14 amino acids. This chain's CDR3 is CASSFRHQCGEQYF. In DNA, the CDR3 is TGTGCCAGCAGTTTTCGGCACCAGTGCGGGGAGCAGTACTTC.